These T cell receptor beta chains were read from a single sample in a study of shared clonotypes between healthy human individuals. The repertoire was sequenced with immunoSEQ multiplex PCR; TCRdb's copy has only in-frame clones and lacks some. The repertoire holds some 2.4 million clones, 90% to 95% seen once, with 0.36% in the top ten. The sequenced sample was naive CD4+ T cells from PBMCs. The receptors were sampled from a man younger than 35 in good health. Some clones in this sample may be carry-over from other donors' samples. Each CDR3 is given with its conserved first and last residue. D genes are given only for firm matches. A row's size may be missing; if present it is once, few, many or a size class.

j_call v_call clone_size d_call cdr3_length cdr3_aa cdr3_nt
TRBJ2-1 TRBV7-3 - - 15 CASSLTRGRGNEQFF TGTGCCAGCAGCTTAACGAGGGGCCGGGGCAATGAGCAGTTCTTC
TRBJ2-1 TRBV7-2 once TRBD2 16 CASVPPGTSVYNEQFF TGTGCCAGCGTCCCCCCCGGGACTAGCGTATACAATGAGCAGTTCTTC
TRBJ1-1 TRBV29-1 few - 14 CSVETQGRNTEAFF TGCAGCGTTGAAACCCAGGGGAGGAACACTGAAGCTTTCTTT
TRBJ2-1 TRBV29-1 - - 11 CSVDAPAEQFF TGCAGCGTTGATGCCCCGGCCGAGCAGTTCTTC
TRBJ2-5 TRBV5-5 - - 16 CASSWRLQEIQETQYF TGTGCCAGCAGCTGGAGGCTACAGGAGATTCAAGAGACCCAGTACTTC
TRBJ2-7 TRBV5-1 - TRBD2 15 CASSLETSGSYEQYF TGCGCCAGCAGCTTGGAGACTAGCGGGTCTTACGAGCAGTACTTC
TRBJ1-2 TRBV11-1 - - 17 CASSRRAVGTSNYGYTF TGTGCCAGCAGCAGACGAGCTGTTGGGACAAGTAACTATGGCTACACCTTC
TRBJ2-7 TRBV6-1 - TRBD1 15 CASSPRTGALDEQYF TGTGCCAGCAGCCCCCGGACAGGGGCGCTCGACGAGCAGTACTTC
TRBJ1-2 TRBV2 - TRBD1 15 CASSDRTGIGYGYTF TGTGCCAGCAGTGATCGGACAGGGATCGGCTATGGCTACACCTTC
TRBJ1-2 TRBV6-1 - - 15 CASSEALLVNYGYTF TGTGCCAGCAGTGAAGCGCTTCTGGTCAACTATGGCTACACCTTC
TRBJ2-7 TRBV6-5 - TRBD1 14 CASSKGQGANEQYF TGTGCCAGCAGTAAGGGACAGGGGGCAAACGAGCAGTACTTC
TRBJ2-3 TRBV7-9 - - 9 CATTDTQYF TGTGCCACCACAGATACGCAGTATTTT
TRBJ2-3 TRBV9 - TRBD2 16 CASSRIAGGPPDTQYF TGTGCCAGCAGCCGAATAGCGGGAGGGCCCCCAGATACGCAGTATTTT
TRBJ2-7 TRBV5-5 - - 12 CASSHGGYEQYF TGTGCCAGCAGCCACGGAGGCTACGAGCAGTACTTC
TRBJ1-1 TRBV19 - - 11 CASSIRLEAFF TGTGCCAGTAGTATAAGGCTTGAAGCTTTCTTT
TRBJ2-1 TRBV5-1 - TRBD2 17 CASSLGGTSGSYNEQFF TGCGCCAGCAGCTTGGGTGGGACTAGCGGGAGTTATAATGAGCAGTTCTTC
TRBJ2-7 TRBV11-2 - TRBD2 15 CASSFSGSKEYEQYF TGTGCCAGCAGCTTTAGCGGGAGTAAAGAGTACGAGCAGTACTTC
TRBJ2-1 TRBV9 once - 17 CASSVAAPSLPYNEQFF TGTGCCAGCAGCGTAGCGGCCCCGTCCCTCCCCTACAATGAGCAGTTCTTC
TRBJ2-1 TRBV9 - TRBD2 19 CASSVEVFLRGGSYNEQFF TGTGCCAGCAGCGTAGAAGTTTTCCTGCGGGGGGGCTCCTACAATGAGCAGTTCTTC
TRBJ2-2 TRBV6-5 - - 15 CASVGGGPNTGELFF TGTGCCTCCGTTGGGGGAGGCCCGAACACCGGGGAGCTGTTTTTT
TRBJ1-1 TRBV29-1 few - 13 CSVAGALYTEAFF TGCAGCGTTGCGGGCGCCTTATACACTGAAGCTTTCTTT
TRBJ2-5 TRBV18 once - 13 CASSPPDRETQYF TGTGCCAGCTCACCACCGGATCGGGAGACCCAGTACTTC
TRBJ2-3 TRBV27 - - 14 CASRMYGSSDTQYF TGTGCCAGCAGGATGTACGGGAGCTCAGATACGCAGTATTTT
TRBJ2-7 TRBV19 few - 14 CASSIGGGAYEQYF TGTGCCAGTAGTATAGGTGGAGGGGCCTACGAGCAGTACTTC
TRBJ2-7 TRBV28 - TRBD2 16 CASTTGYWTRPNEQYF TGTGCCAGCACCACTGGGTATTGGACTAGACCAAACGAGCAGTACTTC
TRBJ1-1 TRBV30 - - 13 CAWSATVNTEAFF TGTGCCTGGAGTGCGACAGTCAACACTGAAGCTTTCTTT
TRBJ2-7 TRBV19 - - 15 CASSNGGTLAGEQYF TGTGCCAGTAGTAATGGGGGCACCCTCGCTGGCGAGCAGTACTTC
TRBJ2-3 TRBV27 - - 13 CASSRPGTDTQYF TGTGCCAGCAGTCGGCCCGGCACAGATACGCAGTATTTT
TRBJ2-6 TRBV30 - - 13 CAWTLLGANVLTF TGTGCCTGGACCCTACTCGGGGCCAACGTCCTGACTTTC
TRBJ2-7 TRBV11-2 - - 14 CASSTGTDLYEQYF TGTGCCAGCAGCACCGGGACGGATCTCTACGAGCAGTACTTC
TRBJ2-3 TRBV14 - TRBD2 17 CASSLSPAGRFTDTQYF TGTGCCAGCAGCCTATCGCCAGCGGGGAGGTTCACAGATACGCAGTATTTT
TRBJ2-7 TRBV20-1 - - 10 CSASTREQYF TGCAGTGCTAGCACTCGCGAGCAGTACTTC
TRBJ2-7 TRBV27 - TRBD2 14 CASSLVGRVYEQYF TGTGCCAGCAGTTTGGTAGGGAGGGTCTACGAGCAGTACTTC
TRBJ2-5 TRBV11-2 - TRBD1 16 CASSLGGTGGKETQYF TGTGCCAGCAGCTTAGGAGGGACAGGGGGCAAAGAGACCCAGTACTTC
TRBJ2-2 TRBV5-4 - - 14 CASSLSSLAGELFF TGTGCCAGCAGCTTGTCTAGTCTCGCCGGGGAGCTGTTTTTT
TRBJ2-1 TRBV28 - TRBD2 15 CASRLAGGPIDEQFF TGTGCCAGCAGACTAGCGGGAGGGCCGATCGATGAGCAGTTCTTC
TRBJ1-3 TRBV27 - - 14 CASSPSTSGNTIYF TGTGCCAGCAGTCCCTCGACCTCTGGAAACACCATATATTTT
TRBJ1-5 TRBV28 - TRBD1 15 CASSPPEGAVQPQHF TGTGCCAGCAGTCCTCCTGAGGGGGCGGTTCAGCCCCAGCATTTT
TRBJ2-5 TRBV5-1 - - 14 CATSPGGTQETQYF TGCGCCACCTCCCCCGGCGGGACACAAGAGACCCAGTACTTC
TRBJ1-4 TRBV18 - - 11 CASSQGEKLFF TGTGCCAGCTCACAGGGGGAAAAACTGTTTTTT
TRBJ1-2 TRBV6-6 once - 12 CASRVVENGYTF TGTGCCAGCAGAGTGGTGGAGAATGGCTACACCTTC
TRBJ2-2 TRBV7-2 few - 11 CASGPRTPLFF TGTGCCAGCGGACCAAGGACTCCCCTGTTTTTT
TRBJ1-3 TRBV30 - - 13 CAWKGDERNTIYF TGTGCCTGGAAAGGCGACGAGAGAAACACCATATATTTT